This T cell receptor beta chain emerged from a study of cytomegalovirus exposure and HLA in healthy donors. Worth noting for this clone: Its target is not known.

Sequencing used immunoSEQ multiplex PCR; TCRdb keeps in-frame clones, though not all of them. The sample holds roughly 200,000 clones; approximately 86% are singletons and the top ten take 7.2%. Germline-derived CDR1 and CDR2 are MNHEY and SMNVEV (reference sequence). This CDR3 spans 15 amino acids. The V and J ends lost 0 bases and 1 base respectively, with 4 bases between them. Study-level points and caveats: Investigators reported about 160 TCR beta chains as tied to cytomegalovirus. With high specificity and sensitivity, the classifier reportedly diagnosed cytomegalovirus status.

The receptor was derived from a man younger than 40 in good health and CMV-seropositive. The rearrangement uses TRBV27 and TRBJ2-6, with D hard to call. The specimen was PBMCs. Here the CDR3 reads CASSLSGSGANVLTF. The CDR3 region has the DNA TGTGCCAGCAGTTTATCTGGTTCTGGGGCCAACGTCCTGACTTTC.